This T cell receptor (beta chain) was obtained from a study of blood T cell repertoires in COVID-19 (dated by TCRdb to the early 2020s). Regarding the study in general: The collaborator samples originated in the United States, Italy and Spain and spanned the acute and convalescent phases of COVID-19. The material from the prospective study consisted of cDNA or gDNA derived from T cells, B-cell-depleted T cells, or PBMCs. Deeply sampled blood TCRbeta repertoires from subjects exposed to, actively infected with, or recovered from COVID-19 were included in the dataset. The repertoires were released in a freely available public database meant as a resource for research on the immune response to SARS-CoV-2. The samples were drawn from the first 160 participants of the ongoing ImmuneRACE study and from some 1,300 subjects provided by 6 global collaborators. Sample metadata almost always included a de-identified subject ID, COVID-19 status, age in years and sex. Where available, HLA class I and class II types were obtained from metadata supplied by the sample provider rather than from assay-based typing. What the authors observed across the whole study: How much clinical and demographic metadata was included differed by source and by participant, and the metadata was provided uncurated.

A word on this clone: It lacks a known antigen. No base qualities exist here, and no much larger clone lies one base off it.

V is pared back by 5 bases and J by 3 bases, with 8 bases lying between the germline termini. From its cysteine to its valine, the CDR3 spans 12 amino acids. The sequence is cut down to CDR3 DNA, 36 bases in frame from base 1. Collaborating institutions collected whole blood in K2EDTA tubes following their own protocols. Collaborator samples were shipped for TCRbeta analysis as frozen whole blood, isolated PBMCs, or DNA extracted from either sample type. The immunoSEQ Assay, a bias-controlled multiplex PCR, was used to amplify TCRbeta CDR3 regions from genomic DNA. In the paper's pipeline: The number of nucleated cells in each sample was estimated from the amplification of reference gene primers within the assay. To quantify the absolute abundance of each unique TCRbeta CDR3 rearrangement, sequence reads were collapsed and filtered. Productive Simpson clonality was computed per sample as the square root of Simpson's diversity index over productive rearrangements. TCRdb holds this immuneACCESS table with in-frame rearrangements only. Some clones are missing; in checked studies, unresolved V genes explain under half, and the rest has no known cause. For V, J and clone size, that table is used; D and trimming come from the DNA. This sample gives roughly 190,000 clones in total; around 90% of them show up just once. Jointly, the top ten make up approximately 0.5% of the sample.

The chain was built from TRBV12-3 or TRBV12-4 and TRBJ2-7; the D region possibly corresponds to TRBD2 (6 bases align). The source material was peripheral blood. This TCR came from a man aged 50-60 years with acute or convalescent COVID-19. The bases read TGTGCCAGCAGTGGGACTTTCTACGAGCAGTACGTC. This codes for CASSGTFYEQYV.